This T cell receptor beta chain came from a study of neurological immune-mediated disorders. This clonotype has at least ten counts. The CDR3 contains 16 residues. Germline CDR1 and CDR2: MDHEN and SYDVKM. Trimming left V 2 bases short and J 0 bases short, with 14 bases between. cDNA synthesis was performed by 5'RACE with 10-nucleotide random UMIs. Using its own MiXCR run on the 5' RACE reads, TCRdb lists one record per CDR3 protein. This sample has approximately 86,000 distinct CDR3 sequences, with around 2.6% found just once. The sample was PBMCs. The sequence came from a woman in her 30s with multiple sclerosis. The chain has TRBV28 and TRBJ2-7, with D possibly being TRBD2 (5 bases). The CDR3 sequence is CASSLGFSASSYEQYF. DNA of the CDR3: TGTGCCAGCAGTTTAGGGTTTAGCGCTAGCTCCTACGAGCAGTACTTC. The full variable domain, rest sourced from reference TRBV28 and TRBJ2-7, is DVKVTQSSRYLVKRTGEKVFLECVQDMDHENMFWYRQDPGLGLRLIYFSYDVKMKEKGDIPEGYSVSREKKERFSLILESASTNQTSMYLCASSLGFSASSYEQYFGPGTRLTVT.